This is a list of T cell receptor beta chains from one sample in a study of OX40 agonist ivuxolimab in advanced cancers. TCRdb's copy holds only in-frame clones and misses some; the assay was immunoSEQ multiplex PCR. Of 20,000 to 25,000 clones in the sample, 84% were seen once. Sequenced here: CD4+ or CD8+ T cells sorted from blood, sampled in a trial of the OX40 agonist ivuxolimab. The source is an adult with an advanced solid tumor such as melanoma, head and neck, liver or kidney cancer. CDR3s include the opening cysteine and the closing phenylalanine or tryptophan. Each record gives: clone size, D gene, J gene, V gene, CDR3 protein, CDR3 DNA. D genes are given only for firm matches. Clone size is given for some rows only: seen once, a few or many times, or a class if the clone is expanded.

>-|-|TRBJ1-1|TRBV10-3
CAIRDYRTNTEAFF
TGTGCCATCAGGGACTACAGGACGAACACTGAAGCTTTCTTT
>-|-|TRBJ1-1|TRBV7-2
CASSLVADMNTEAFF
TGTGCCAGCAGCTTAGTTGCGGATATGAACACTGAAGCTTTCTTT
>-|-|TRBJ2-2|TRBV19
CASTPGRELFF
TGTGCCAGTACTCCCGGGCGGGAGCTGTTTTTT
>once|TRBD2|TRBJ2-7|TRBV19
CASSIIPGLNYEQYF
TGTGCCAGTAGTATCATTCCGGGACTAAATTACGAGCAGTACTTC
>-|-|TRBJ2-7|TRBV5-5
CASSRQTGSYEQYF
TGCGCCAGCAGCCGTCAGACAGGATCCTACGAGCAGTACTTC
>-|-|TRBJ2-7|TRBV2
CASRGAPYEQYF
TGTGCCAGCAGGGGGGCGCCCTACGAGCAGTACTTC
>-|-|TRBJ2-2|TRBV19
CASSRAGGTNTGELFF
TGTGCCAGTAGTAGGGCAGGAGGAACGAACACCGGGGAGCTGTTTTTT
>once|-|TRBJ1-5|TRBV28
CASSYGEGRNQPQHF
TGTGCCAGCAGTTACGGCGAGGGGCGCAATCAGCCCCAGCATTTT
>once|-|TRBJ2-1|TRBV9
CASSVAGPGAEQFF
TGTGCCAGCAGCGTAGCGGGGCCTGGGGCTGAGCAGTTCTTC
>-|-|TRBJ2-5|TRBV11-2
CASSPEGGVFGETQYF
TGTGCCAGCAGCCCAGAGGGGGGAGTGTTCGGAGAGACCCAGTACTTC
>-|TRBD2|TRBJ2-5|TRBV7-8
CASTPPSGGAETQYF
TGTGCCAGCACCCCGCCCAGCGGGGGGGCTGAGACCCAGTACTTC
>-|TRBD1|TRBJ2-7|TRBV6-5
CASSSRDSKYEQYF
TGTGCCAGCAGTAGCCGGGACAGCAAATACGAGCAGTACTTC
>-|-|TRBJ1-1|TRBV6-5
CASSYSTLNTEAFF
TGTGCCAGCAGTTACTCCACATTGAACACTGAAGCTTTCTTT
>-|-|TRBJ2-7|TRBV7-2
CASSKTRVTGSGQYF
TGTGCCAGCAGCAAAACAAGAGTCACCGGGTCCGGGCAGTACTTC
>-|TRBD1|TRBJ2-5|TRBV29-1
CSVEEDRGRSETQYF
TGCAGCGTTGAAGAAGACAGGGGGCGATCGGAGACCCAGTACTTC
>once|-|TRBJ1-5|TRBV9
CASSAEGQTWQPQHF
TGTGCCAGCAGCGCGGAGGGACAAACCTGGCAGCCCCAGCATTTT
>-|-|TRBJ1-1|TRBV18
CASSPLGESTEAFF
TGTGCCAGCTCACCACTGGGGGAATCCACTGAAGCTTTCTTT
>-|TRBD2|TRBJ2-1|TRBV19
CASSIVRAGGGFF
TGTGCCAGTAGTATAGTGAGGGCCGGGGGGGGATTCTTC
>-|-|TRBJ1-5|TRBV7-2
CASSHRWGSNQPQHF
TGTGCCAGCAGCCATAGGTGGGGTAGCAATCAGCCCCAGCATTTT
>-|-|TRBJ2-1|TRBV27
CASKGGAGLNEQFF
TGTGCCAGCAAAGGGGGGGCGGGATTGAATGAGCAGTTCTTC
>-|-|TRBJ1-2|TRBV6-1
CASSERQTYGYTF
TGTGCCAGCAGTGAAAGACAGACCTATGGCTACACCTTC
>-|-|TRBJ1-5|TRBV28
CASSLVSGNQPQHF
TGTGCCAGCAGTTTAGTCTCCGGGAATCAGCCCCAGCATTTT
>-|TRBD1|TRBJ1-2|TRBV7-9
CASSPRVRQGESGYTF
TGTGCCAGCAGCCCAAGAGTTCGGCAGGGGGAGTCTGGCTACACCTTC
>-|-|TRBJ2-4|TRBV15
CATRREQGSVGIQYF
TGTGCCACCCGCAGAGAGCAGGGATCGGTGGGCATTCAGTACTTC
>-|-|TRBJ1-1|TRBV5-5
CASSPAREIAFF
TGTGCCAGCAGCCCCGCCCGGGAGATAGCTTTCTTT
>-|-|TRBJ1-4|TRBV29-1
CSVTPMGRNEKLFF
TGCAGCGTCACCCCCATGGGGAGAAATGAAAAACTGTTTTTT
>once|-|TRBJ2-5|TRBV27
CASQKTGQLRETQYF
TGTGCCAGCCAGAAAACCGGACAGTTACGAGAGACCCAGTACTTC
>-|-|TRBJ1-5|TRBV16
CASSLDRNQPQHF
TGTGCCAGCAGCCTTGACAGAAATCAGCCCCAGCATTTT
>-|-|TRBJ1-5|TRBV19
CASTEAIGNQPQHF
TGTGCCAGTACGGAAGCTATAGGCAATCAGCCCCAGCATTTT
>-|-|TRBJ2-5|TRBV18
CASTDAYQETQYF
TGTGCCAGCACAGACGCGTACCAAGAGACCCAGTACTTC
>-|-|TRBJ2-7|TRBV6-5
CASGVDEVHEQYF
TGTGCCAGCGGAGTTGACGAAGTCCACGAGCAGTACTTC
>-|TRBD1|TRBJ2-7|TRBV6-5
CASSGGDRRAYEQYF
TGTGCCAGCAGTGGCGGGGACAGGCGAGCCTACGAGCAGTACTTC
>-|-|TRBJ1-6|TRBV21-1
CASSNREQRYPTLHF
TGTGCCAGCAGCAATAGAGAACAGCGTTATCCGACCCTCCACTTT
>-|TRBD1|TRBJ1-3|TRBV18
CASSPNQGPGQDNF
TGTGCCAGCTCACCAAATCAGGGTCCGGGACAGGACAATTTT
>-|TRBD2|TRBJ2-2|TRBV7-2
CASSLVLAGGDNTGELFF
TGTGCCAGCAGCTTAGTTCTAGCGGGGGGTGATAACACCGGGGAGCTGTTTTTT
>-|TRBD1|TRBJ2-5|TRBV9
CASSVTGGFEETQYF
TGTGCCAGCAGCGTTACAGGGGGCTTCGAAGAGACCCAGTACTTC
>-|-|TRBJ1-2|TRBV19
CASSTQRSSTYGYTF
TGTGCCAGTAGTACCCAACGGTCCTCAACCTATGGCTACACCTTC
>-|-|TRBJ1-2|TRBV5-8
CASSSRWGGANYGYTF
TGTGCCAGCAGCAGCCGTTGGGGGGGCGCAAACTATGGCTACACCTTC
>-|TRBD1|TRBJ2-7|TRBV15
CATSGGSGYEQYF
TGTGCCACTTCAGGGGGAAGTGGCTACGAGCAGTACTTC
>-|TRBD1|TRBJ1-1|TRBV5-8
CASSSGDRSNTEAFF
TGTGCCAGCAGCTCGGGGGACAGATCGAACACTGAAGCTTTCTTT
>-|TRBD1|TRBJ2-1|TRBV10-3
CAISEFRDRDYNEQFF
TGTGCCATCAGTGAGTTCCGGGACAGGGATTACAATGAGCAGTTCTTC
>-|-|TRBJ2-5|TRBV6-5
CASSVQQETQYF
TGTGCCAGCAGTGTACAACAAGAGACCCAGTACTTC
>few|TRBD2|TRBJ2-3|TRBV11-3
CASSSVGLADDTQYF
TGTGCCAGCAGCTCGGTTGGACTAGCGGATGATACGCAGTATTTT
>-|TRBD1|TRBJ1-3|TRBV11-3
CASSLNPTGGTGNTIYF
TGTGCCAGCAGCTTAAACCCGACAGGGGGCACTGGAAACACCATATATTTT
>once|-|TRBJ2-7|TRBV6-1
CASSEAGPHYEQYF
TGTGCCAGCAGTGAAGCGGGACCCCATTACGAGCAGTACTTC
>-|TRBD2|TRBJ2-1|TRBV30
CAWSDRLAGGYNEQFF
TGTGCCTGGAGTGATCGGCTAGCGGGAGGGTACAATGAGCAGTTCTTC
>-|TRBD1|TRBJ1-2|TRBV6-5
CASSYSGRGSQGYTF
TGTGCCAGCAGTTACTCCGGCAGGGGGTCGCAGGGCTACACCTTC
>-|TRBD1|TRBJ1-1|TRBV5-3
CARRRDRGRVGNTEAFF
TGTGCCAGAAGGCGGGACAGGGGGCGGGTGGGGAACACTGAAGCTTTCTTT
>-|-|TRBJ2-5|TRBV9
CASSVGTAGETQYF
TGTGCCAGCAGCGTAGGGACTGCTGGGGAGACCCAGTACTTC
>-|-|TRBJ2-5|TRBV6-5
CASSLGGALQETQYF
TGTGCCAGCAGTTTGGGGGGGGCTCTCCAAGAGACCCAGTACTTC